These 19 T cell receptor beta chains were sequenced from one sample in a study of regulatory T cells in long-lasting Graves disease. This sample's time point: newly diagnosed GD, antithyroid drugs for less than 3 months. Scientists built the TCR library using RNA that was extracted from PBMCs. For TCR beta, libraries came from iRepertoire HTBI primers and Arm-PCR of CDR3 regions. TCRdb ran MiXCR on the multiplex PCR reads and lists one entry per CDR3 protein. This sample carries approximately 300,000 distinct CDR3 sequences, about 18% of them seen once, and the ten largest clones take around 36%. The specimen was peripheral blood mononuclear cells (PBMCs), collected at new diagnosis, from a patient treated with antithyroid drugs. These receptors originate from a female donor with Graves disease.

This clonotype was counted at least ten times. The chain has TRBV11-2 and TRBJ2-1; D is unresolved. CDR1 and CDR2 from the germline V gene are SGHAT and FQNNGV. Trimming took 5 bases from V and 3 from J, leaving 8 bases between them. CDR3 length: 13 amino acids. CDR3 nucleotides: TGTGCCAGCAGCGTTGAGAACTACAATGAGCAGTTCTTC. Its protein is CASSVENYNEQFF.

The chain is built from TRBV10-1 and TRBJ2-1; D unresolved. The V end was cut by 3 bases, the J end by 0 bases, with 12 bases between. There are 16 residues in the CDR3. CDR1 is WNHNN and CDR2 is SYGVQD in the germline V gene (reference sequence). The CDR3 DNA follows: TGCGCCAGCAGTGATGAGGTCTTCAGCTCCTACAATGAGCAGTTCTTC. The encoded protein is CASSDEVFSSYNEQFF.

This clonotype was observed at least ten times. The gene calls are TRBV29-1 and TRBJ2-7; tentative D call: TRBD2 (5 bases). Germline CDR1 and CDR2: SQVTM and ANQGSEA. CDR3 length: 15 residues. With 2 bases removed from V and 4 bases from J, the gap between germline ends came to 18 bases. This chain's CDR3 is CSVEFGGGRPYEQYF. The CDR3 bases are TGCAGCGTTGAATTTGGAGGAGGTCGCCCTTACGAGCAGTACTTC.

This clonotype was picked up many times. The chain recombines TRBV28 with TRBJ2-7, with unresolved D. The CDR3 runs 15 residues. V was pared by 6 bases and J by 0 bases, with 15 bases between. The germline CDR1 and CDR2 sequences are MDHEN and SYDVKM. CDR3 protein: CASRRLGDLSYEQYF. The DNA of the CDR3 is TGTGCCAGCAGGCGTCTGGGCGACCTCTCCTACGAGCAGTACTTC.

This clonotype has a count of ten or more. The junction departs from germline at one end; a sequencing error may be responsible. The chain is built from TRBV7-9 and TRBJ2-4; no reliable D call. The length of the CDR3 is 17 residues. Per the germline V gene, CDR1 is SEHNR and CDR2 is FQNEAQ (reference sequence). In DNA, the CDR3 is TGTGCCAGCGGCTTAACGGCCCTTGAGGTTGGCAAAAACATTCAGTACTTC. Its translation is CASGLTALEVGKNIQYF.

This sequence joins TRBV6-5 and TRBJ2-7; a weak D match, TRBD1 (6 bases). V lost 1 base to trimming and J lost 5 bases, with 18 bases between them. In germline, CDR1 is MNHEY, CDR2 SVGAGI. CDR3 length equals 16 residues. The CDR3 bases are TGTGCCAGCAGTTACTTATTCGGCACAGGGAACGACGAGCAGTACTTC. This encodes CASSYLFGTGNDEQYF.

This clonotype was counted at least ten times. This chain connects TRBV28 to TRBJ2-3; 7 positions match TRBD1. This CDR3 contains 17 residues. Germline V lookup: CDR1 MDHEN, CDR2 SYDVKM. V lost 6 bases, J lost 5 bases, and 17 bases stayed unmatched. Written as DNA, the CDR3 is TGTGCCAGCAGACAAGAAGGGACAGCGGCCCCCCTAGATACGCAGTATTTT. Translating gives CASRQEGTAAPLDTQYF. The variable domain in full, with the rest retrieved from reference TRBV28 and TRBJ2-3, is DVKVTQSSRYLVKRTGEKVFLECVQDMDHENMFWYRQDPGLGLRLIYFSYDVKMKEKGDIPEGYSVSREKKERFSLILESASTNQTSMYLCASRQEGTAAPLDTQYFGPGTRLTVL.

The chain combines TRBV7-2 with TRBJ2-5; TRBD1 might be the D (6 bases). CDR1 is SGHTA, CDR2 FQGNSA, per germline. The CDR3 consists of 17 residues. The ends were cut back, 5 bases at V and 0 bases at J, with 19 bases in the middle. Here the CDR3 reads CASSPLTGGQYQETQYF. The DNA for the CDR3 is TGTGCCAGCAGCCCCCTAACGGGCGGACAGTACCAAGAGACCCAGTACTTC.

The gene calls are TRBV20-1 and TRBJ2-7, with D tentatively TRBD1 (6 bases). CDR3 length: 18 residues. Trimming took 0 bases from V and 3 from J, leaving 24 bases between them. CDR1 and CDR2 (germline): DFQATT, SNEGSKA (reference sequence). The CDR3 here is CSARDRSGGTNRFYEQYF. CDR3 DNA sequence: TGCAGTGCTAGAGATAGGAGTGGTGGGACAAACCGTTTCTACGAGCAGTACTTC.

In regard to this clonotype: It may be a read error: a sequence one base away is much more abundant. This chain links TRBV6-2 or TRBV6-3 with TRBJ2-3, with D possibly TRBD2 on 8 matching bases. Germline values: CDR1 MNHEY, CDR2 SVGEGT. This CDR3 is built from 16 residues. CDR3 DNA sequence: TGTGCCAGCAGCCGAAGCGGGAGAGGAGGGACAGATGCGCAGTATTTT. This encodes CASSRSGRGGTDAQYF.

This clonotype came up many times. The V and J genes are TRBV2 and TRBJ2-3; TRBD2 agrees at 11 bases. Losses at the gene ends were 8 bases for V and 0 bases for J; bases not matched to a gene: 4. The CDR3 consists of 15 residues. Per germline, CDR1 SNHLY and CDR2 FYNNEI. The CDR3 here is CASDGLAGSTDTQYF. CDR3 in DNA: TGTGCCAGCGATGGACTAGCGGGTAGCACAGATACGCAGTATTTT.

The table lists this clonotype with many counts. The CDR3, as DNA: TGTGCCACCAGCAGAGCCGCAGGGATGGGGTCTTCTACTTTCTTT. Its translation: CATSRAAGMGSSTFF. This chain joins TRBV15 and TRBJ1-1, with a weak D call TRBD1 (5 bases). Between the trimmed V and J ends, which lost 1 base and 12 bases, there was a span of 21 bases. There are 15 residues in the CDR3. CDR1 is LNHNV, CDR2 YYDKDF, per germline (reference sequence). The whole variable domain, filled in from reference TRBV15 and TRBJ1-1, reads DAMVIQNPRYQVTQFGKPVTLSCSQTLNHNVMYWYQQKSSQAPKLLFHYYDKDFNNEADTPDNFQSRRPNTSFCFLDIRSPGLGDTAMYLCATSRAAGMGSSTFFGQGTRLTVV.

The CDR3 sequence is CASSQRGRVYEQYF. The DNA of the CDR3 is TGTGCCAGCAGCCAAAGGGGTAGGGTCTACGAGCAGTACTTC. The V and J genes are TRBV28 and TRBJ2-7; D is perhaps TRBD1 (5 bases). V was shortened by 6 bases and J by 3 bases, with 15 bases between the two germline ends. The length of the CDR3 is 14 residues. CDR1 is MDHEN and CDR2 is SYDVKM in the germline V gene.

This clonotype was seen at least ten times. The chain recombines TRBV6-1 with TRBJ2-1; 7 nucleotides match TRBD2. The CDR3 extends over 14 amino acids. In germline, CDR1 is MNHNS, CDR2 SASEGT. With 5 bases clipped from V and 2 bases from J, the junction kept 3 bases outside the gene matches. The CDR3 DNA reads TGTGCCAGCAGTACGGGGGGACCCTACAATGAGCAGTTCTTC. This translates into CASSTGGPYNEQFF.

This clonotype was seen many times. The chain links TRBV20-1 to TRBJ2-7; D not resolved. The CDR3 extends over 13 amino acids. CDR1 is DFQATT and CDR2 is SNEGSKA in the germline V gene (reference sequence). Trimming took off 3 bases at V and 1 base at J, with 10 bases between the two ends. The chain's CDR3 is CSARVPVSYEQYF. For the CDR3, the DNA is TGCAGTGCTAGGGTTCCGGTTTCCTACGAGCAGTACTTC.

In this sample, this clonotype turned up a few times. In DNA, the CDR3 is TGTGCCAGCAGCTTAGGATTCCGACTAGCGGGAGGGGAGCAGTACTTC. Translating it yields CASSLGFRLAGGEQYF. This chain links TRBV7-2 with TRBJ2-7, with 14 bases lining up with TRBD2. Germline V gene data show CDR1 as SGHTA and CDR2 as FQGNSA. The trim removed 1 base at V and 7 bases at J, leaving 6 bases unmatched. CDR3 size: 16 residues.

This clonotype was observed a handful of times. A much larger clonotype is one base distant, so this may be a read error. The chain carries TRBV7-9 and TRBJ2-3; D remains unclear. This CDR3 region has 16 residues. Trimming took off 1 base at V and 0 bases at J, with 11 bases between the two ends. Germline V gene data show CDR1 as SEHNR and CDR2 as FQNEAQ (reference sequence). CDR3 DNA sequence: TGTGCCAGCAGCTTAGATGCGGACCCTAGCACAGATACGCAGTATTTT. Translation gives CASSLDADPSTDTQYF.

This chain connects TRBV15 to TRBJ2-3; 9 bases fit TRBD1. V shed 3 bases, J shed 3 bases, and the junction held 4 bases outside the gene matches. Germline V gene data show CDR1 as LNHNV and CDR2 as YYDKDF (reference sequence). The CDR3 is made up of 15 amino acids. CDR3 sequence (DNA): TGTGCCACCAGCAGTGGGGACAGGGCGACAGATACGCAGTATTTT. It codes for CATSSGDRATDTQYF. The entire variable domain, with the rest obtained from reference TRBV15 and TRBJ2-3, is as follows: DAMVIQNPRYQVTQFGKPVTLSCSQTLNHNVMYWYQQKSSQAPKLLFHYYDKDFNNEADTPDNFQSRRPNTSFCFLDIRSPGLGDTAMYLCATSSGDRATDTQYFGPGTRLTVL.

The V and J genes are TRBV7-3 and TRBJ2-4; tentative D call: TRBD2 (6 bases). The germline V gene has CDR1 SGHTA and CDR2 FQGTGA. The V gene lost 5 bases and the J gene lost 4 bases, with 18 bases spanning the gap. The CDR3 is 16 residues long. CDR3 sequence reads: CASSPGTPPSKNIQYF. CDR3 DNA sequence: TGTGCCAGCAGCCCGGGGACTCCACCTTCTAAAAACATTCAGTACTTC.